These 18 T cell receptor beta chains originate from one sample sequenced in a study of OX40 agonist ivuxolimab in advanced cancers. This table comes from immunoSEQ multiplex PCR, and its TCRdb copy is limited to in-frame clones, with some not included. The sample has 72,000 or so clones, about 80% seen once; the top ten hold about 1.2%. The sample was CD4+ or CD8+ T cells sorted from blood, taken in a trial of the OX40 agonist ivuxolimab. The receptors here all came from an adult with an advanced solid tumor such as melanoma, head and neck, liver or kidney cancer.

The chain carries TRBV6-6 and TRBJ2-7; 9 nucleotides line up with TRBD1. CDR3 length: 13 amino acids. Germline values: CDR1 MNHNY, CDR2 SVGAGI (reference sequence). The V and J ends lost 5 bases and 7 bases, in that order; junction bases with no gene match: 6. CDR3 residues: CASSRDRVGEQYF. CDR3 coding DNA: TGTGCCAGCAGTCGGGACAGGGTTGGAGAGCAGTACTTC.

The rearrangement links TRBV5-8 to TRBJ1-5, with D hard to call. The length of the CDR3 is 17 residues. Germline lookup yields CDR1 SGHTS and CDR2 YDEGEE. The V end was cut by 0 bases, the J end by 0 bases, with 13 bases between. The CDR3 DNA is TGTGCCAGCAGCTTGGAAGGCAGCTACTATAGCAATCAGCCCCAGCATTTT. This gives the protein CASSLEGSYYSNQPQHF.

The chain joins TRBV7-8 to TRBJ2-3, with D perhaps TRBD2 (5 bases). V was shortened by 5 bases and J by 6 bases, with 15 bases between the two germline ends. The CDR3 has 14 residues. Germline loops: CDR1 SGHVS, CDR2 FQNEAQ. The CDR3 here is CASSDGLARDTQYF. The CDR3 DNA is TGTGCCAGCAGCGACGGACTCGCGAGGGATACGCAGTATTTT. The variable domain in full, with the rest retrieved from reference TRBV7-8 and TRBJ2-3, is GAGVSQSPRYKVAKRGQDVALRCDPISGHVSLFWYQQALGQGPEFLTYFQNEAQLDKSGLPSDRFFAERPEGSVSTLKIQRTQQEDSAVYLCASSDGLARDTQYFGPGTRLTVL.

The chain combines TRBV5-6 with TRBJ2-3, with 9 bases that match TRBD2. Per the germline V gene, CDR1 is SGHDT and CDR2 is YYEEEE. Trimming took 0 bases from V and 3 from J; bases not matched to a gene: 8. The CDR3 is 17 residues long. The chain's CDR3 is CASSLVAWTSVTDTQYF. In DNA, the CDR3 is TGTGCCAGCAGCTTGGTGGCTTGGACTAGCGTGACAGATACGCAGTATTTT.

The chain combines TRBV30 with TRBJ1-2, with D perhaps TRBD1 (5 bases). CDR3 length equals 13 residues. The germline V gene encodes CDR1 GTSNPN and CDR2 SVGIG (reference sequence). The V and J ends lost 3 bases and 2 bases respectively, with 10 bases between them. In nucleotides, the CDR3 is TGTGCCTGGAGGATTGGGGGAAACTATGGCTACACCTTC. Translating gives CAWRIGGNYGYTF.

This chain joins TRBV7-6 and TRBJ2-2, with D hard to call. The CDR3 is 14 residues long. From germline, CDR1 is SGHVS and CDR2 FNYEAQ. V lost 2 bases, J lost 2 bases, and 6 bases lay in between. The DNA for the CDR3 is TGTGCCAGCAGCTTACGGGTTAACACCGGGGAGCTGTTTTTT. It codes for CASSLRVNTGELFF. Full variable domain (missing parts from reference TRBV7-6 and TRBJ2-2): GAGVSQSPRYKVTKRGQDVALRCDPISGHVSLYWYRQALGQGPEFLTYFNYEAQQDKSGLPNDRFSAERPEGSISTLTIQRTEQRDSAMYRCASSLRVNTGELFFGEGSRLTVL.

DNA of the CDR3: TGTGCCAGCAGCGGGCCCGGGAATTCACCCCTCCACTTT. Translated, it gives CASSGPGNSPLHF. This chain uses TRBV9 with TRBJ1-6, with D unclear. The CDR3 length is 13 residues. V lost 3 bases and J lost 7, with 8 bases in between. Looked up from germline, CDR1 is SGDLS and CDR2 is YYNGEE.

This sequence joins TRBV15 and TRBJ1-4; D not certain. Germline V lookup: CDR1 LNHNV, CDR2 YYDKDF (reference sequence). The V gene lost 0 bases and the J gene lost 10 bases, with 6 bases spanning the gap. CDR3 size: 12 residues. CDR3 in DNA: TGTGCCACCAGCAGAGATCGAGGAAAACTGTTTTTT. This encodes CATSRDRGKLFF. Full variable domain (outside the CDR3, taken from reference TRBV15 and TRBJ1-4): DAMVIQNPRYQVTQFGKPVTLSCSQTLNHNVMYWYQQKSSQAPKLLFHYYDKDFNNEADTPDNFQSRRPNTSFCFLDIRSPGLGDTAMYLCATSRDRGKLFFGSGTQLSVL.

CDR3 sequence (DNA): TGTGCCAGCAGTAGACAGGGGATGGACTATAATTCACCCCTCCACTTT. As protein: CASSRQGMDYNSPLHF. V usage is TRBV6-6 and J usage is TRBJ1-6, with 8 positions matching TRBD1. V gave up 5 bases and J gave up 3 bases; unmatched junction bases: 6. Looked up from germline, CDR1 is MNHNY and CDR2 is SVGAGI (reference sequence). This CDR3 spans 16 amino acids.

The chain joins TRBV4-3 to TRBJ2-1, with 9 bases matching TRBD2. Germline V gene data show CDR1 as LGHNA and CDR2 as YSLEER. Losses at the gene ends were 0 bases for V and 10 bases for J; bases not matched to a gene: 10. The CDR3 consists of 16 residues. The CDR3 nucleotides are TGCGCCAGCAGCCAAGAGGTCCGGGGACTAGCCGGGGAGCAGTTCTTC. Residues: CASSQEVRGLAGEQFF.

Here the CDR3 DNA reads TGTGCCAGCAGCGTAGGACAGGTGGGAGGCTACACCTTC. Translating it yields CASSVGQVGGYTF. The V and J genes are TRBV9 and TRBJ1-2, with D perhaps matching TRBD1 (6 bases). Germline V gives CDR1 SGDLS, CDR2 YYNGEE. Trimming cost V 0 bases and J 8 bases, with 11 bases left between them. The CDR3 contains 13 residues.

The CDR3 spells CASSLGDSYNEQFF. The CDR3 DNA reads TGTGCCAGCAGCTTAGGCGACTCCTACAATGAGCAGTTCTTC. This chain uses TRBV11-2 with TRBJ2-1; D gene unclear. The V end was cut by 1 base, the J end by 0 bases, with 4 bases between. The CDR3 is 14 residues long. Germline CDR1 is SGHAT and CDR2 is FQNNGV.

This chain connects TRBV25-1 to TRBJ1-6; D is unclear. V was pared by 4 bases and J by 7 bases, with 11 bases between. The germline V gene encodes CDR1 MGHDK and CDR2 SYGVNS. This CDR3 contains 14 residues. This CDR3 reads CASSGTTGNSPLHF. CDR3 coding DNA: TGTGCCAGCAGTGGGACCACTGGAAATTCACCCCTCCACTTT.

J is TRBJ1-1 and V is TRBV6-6; D is ambiguous. Trimming took off 11 bases at V and 9 bases at J, with 16 bases between the two ends. The CDR3 contains 11 residues. Germline CDR1 MNHNY, CDR2 SVGAGI (reference sequence). The DNA of the CDR3 is TGTGCCGTACGGAACGTGGAGAAAGCTTTCTTT. Protein product: CAVRNVEKAFF.

The V gene is TRBV9, the J gene TRBJ2-7, with D tentatively TRBD1 (6 bases). Germline V CDR1 and CDR2: SGDLS, YYNGEE. The CDR3 sequence is 14 residues long. V lost 0 bases to trimming and J lost 2 bases, with 9 bases between them. The CDR3 reads CASSVGGQPYEQYF. DNA for the CDR3: TGTGCCAGCAGCGTAGGTGGACAGCCCTACGAGCAGTACTTC.

The chain carries TRBV5-6 and TRBJ1-6, with D possibly being TRBD1 (5 bases). The CDR3 is 18 amino acids. The germline gives CDR1 SGHDT, CDR2 YYEEEE. The ends were cut back, 4 bases at V and 0 bases at J, with 17 bases in the middle. CDR3 protein: CASSPPGGKSSYNSPLHF. The DNA for the CDR3 is TGTGCCAGCAGCCCACCTGGGGGAAAGAGCTCCTATAATTCACCCCTCCACTTT.

This chain links TRBV6-1 with TRBJ2-5; tentatively, D is TRBD1 (6 bases). CDR1 and CDR2 (germline): MNHNS, SASEGT. V was trimmed by 4 bases and J by 2 bases, leaving 8 bases between them. The CDR3 is 13 amino acids. The CDR3 DNA sequence: TGTGCCAGCAGTGGGGGGCCTCAAGAGACCCAGTACTTC. Its translation: CASSGGPQETQYF.

This clone was picked up a small number of times. CDR3 loop: CASSAGTGRLNWATEAFF. CDR3 sequence (DNA): TGTGCCAGCAGCGCTGGGACAGGGAGACTCAATTGGGCCACTGAAGCTTTCTTT. V usage is TRBV11-2 and J usage is TRBJ1-1; 9 bases match TRBD1. J lost 4 bases, V lost 5 bases, and 17 bases had no gene match. The CDR3 sequence is 18 residues long. Germline V gives CDR1 SGHAT, CDR2 FQNNGV.